One sample yielded the 17 T cell receptor beta chains listed below, sequenced in a study of ipilimumab plus nivolumab after autologous stem cell transplantation. TCRdb's copy holds only in-frame clones and misses some; the assay was immunoSEQ multiplex PCR. The sample lists about 40,000 clones; around 92% were seen once. The sequencing here drew on PBMCs, taken in a trial of ipilimumab plus nivolumab as post-transplant consolidation. These TCRs come from a male donor with multiple myeloma.

The gene calls are TRBV5-1 and TRBJ2-7; 7 bases align to TRBD1. The CDR3 totals 15 residues. Germline lookup yields CDR1 SGHRS and CDR2 YFSETQ. J gave up 1 base and V 0 bases, and 4 bases lay outside the gene matches. The CDR3 sequence is CASSLARDSSYEQYF. The CDR3 DNA is TGCGCCAGCAGCTTGGCCCGGGACAGTTCCTACGAGCAGTACTTC.

The rearrangement links TRBV19 to TRBJ2-3; 8 positions agree with TRBD1. This CDR3 is built from 13 residues. V lost 5 bases, J lost 5 bases, and 3 bases stayed unmatched. Germline CDR1 and CDR2: LNHDA and SQIVND (reference sequence). The CDR3 DNA reads as TGTGCCAGTAGTTCACAGGGGGTAGATACGCAGTATTTT. Translated: CASSSQGVDTQYF.

V and J are TRBV5-6 and TRBJ2-1; D could derive from TRBD1 or TRBD2 (7 bases each). V was shortened by 1 base and J by 9 bases, with 20 bases between the two germline ends. CDR1 and CDR2 (germline): SGHDT, YYEEEE. The CDR3 consists of 16 residues. Here the CDR3 reads CASSLRETRGDSEQFF. The CDR3 coding sequence is TGTGCCAGCAGCTTGCGGGAAACCCGGGGGGACAGTGAGCAGTTCTTC.

The CDR3 DNA reads as TGTGCCAGCAAGGGCCAGCGGGGGAAGTGGGAGCAGTACTTC. Its translation is CASKGQRGKWEQYF. V usage is TRBV28 and J usage is TRBJ2-7; 8 bases are shared with TRBD2. Germline V gene data show CDR1 as MDHEN and CDR2 as SYDVKM. Losses at the gene ends were 7 bases for V and 7 bases for J; bases not matched to a gene: 12. The CDR3 consists of 14 residues.

The chain links TRBV19 to TRBJ2-3; TRBD2 aligns across 10 bases. With V trimmed by 6 bases and J by 2 bases, 8 bases remained unmatched. CDR3 length equals 16 residues. Per germline, CDR1 LNHDA and CDR2 SQIVND (reference sequence). CDR3 DNA sequence: TGTGCCAGTAGCCTATGGACTAGCGGCCTCACAGATACGCAGTATTTT. Translation gives CASSLWTSGLTDTQYF.

The chain recombines TRBV27 with TRBJ2-3; TRBD2 aligns across 8 bases. The CDR3 loop spans 15 amino acids. The V gene's germline CDR1 is MNHEY and CDR2 SMNVEV (reference sequence). The ends lost 6 bases at V and 5 bases at J; junction bases unmatched: 10. CDR3 bases: TGTGCCAGCAGGCGGGGTCGGGCGGGGGGAGATACGCAGTATTTT. It codes for CASRRGRAGGDTQYF.

The genes are TRBV11-3 and TRBJ2-3; 8 bases match TRBD2. This CDR3 comprises 13 residues. Unmatched junction bases numbered 9, after V lost 11 bases and J lost 5 bases. The germline V gene encodes CDR1 SGHNT and CDR2 YENEEA. CDR3 bases: TGTGCCTCCCGAGCGGGGGCTGGAGATACGCAGTATTTT. It is translated as CASRAGAGDTQYF.

This clone was seen just once. The chain combines TRBV11-3 with TRBJ2-3; perhaps TRBD1 as D (5 bases). Looked up from germline, CDR1 is SGHNT and CDR2 is YENEEA. This CDR3 spans 13 amino acids. V was trimmed by 3 bases and J by 4 bases, leaving 8 bases between them. This chain's CDR3 is CASSFQGSDTQYF. Here the CDR3 DNA reads TGTGCCAGCAGCTTTCAGGGATCAGATACGCAGTATTTT.

This chain links TRBV9 with TRBJ2-1; 7 nucleotides agree with TRBD2. Trimming removed 4 bases from V and 6 bases from J; junction bases left unmatched: 10. Germline-derived CDR1 and CDR2 are SGDLS and YYNGEE. This CDR3 is 15 amino acids long. DNA for the CDR3: TGTGCCAGCAGCAGAGAGTCCACGGGGGGCAATGAGCAGTTCTTC. This encodes CASSRESTGGNEQFF.

A note on this clone: At one end the junction does not follow the germline gene, possibly because of a read error. The chain is built from TRBV28 and TRBJ1-2, with D uncertain. The CDR3 has 13 amino acids. Germline V gives CDR1 MDHEN, CDR2 SYDVKM. CDR3 coding DNA: TGTGCCAGCAGTCTACCGCGGCACTATGACTACACCTTC. This encodes CASSLPRHYDYTF.

This chain uses TRBV27 with TRBJ2-1; a possible D gene is TRBD2 (6 bases). The CDR3 contains 12 residues. Germline V gene lookup returns CDR1 MNHEY and CDR2 SMNVEV (reference sequence). V was trimmed by 8 bases and J by 7 bases, leaving 12 bases between them. The CDR3 coding sequence is TGTGCCAGCTGGGCGGGGATGAATGAGCAGTTCTTC. Residues: CASWAGMNEQFF.

The J gene is TRBJ2-2, the V gene TRBV7-8, with D perhaps matching TRBD1 or TRBD2 (5 bases each). CDR3 length: 15 amino acids. The V gene's germline CDR1 is SGHVS and CDR2 FQNEAQ. With 5 bases removed from V and 4 bases from J, the gap between germline ends came to 14 bases. The CDR3 nucleotides are TGTGCCAGCAGCCAAAGGGGAGTGAGCACCGGGGAGCTGTTTTTT. This codes for CASSQRGVSTGELFF. The variable domain in full, with the rest retrieved from reference TRBV7-8 and TRBJ2-2, is GAGVSQSPRYKVAKRGQDVALRCDPISGHVSLFWYQQALGQGPEFLTYFQNEAQLDKSGLPSDRFFAERPEGSVSTLKIQRTQQEDSAVYLCASSQRGVSTGELFFGEGSRLTVL.

The gene calls are TRBV6-5 and TRBJ2-7; D possibly matches TRBD1 or TRBD2 (6 bases each). The V end lost 10 bases, the J end lost 6 bases, and 19 bases lay between the germline ends. This CDR3 region has 13 residues. Per the germline V gene, CDR1 is MNHEY and CDR2 is SVGAGI. CDR3 amino acids: CAMQQGLGTEQYF. The DNA of the CDR3 is TGTGCCATGCAACAGGGACTGGGAACCGAGCAGTACTTC.

The V gene is TRBV7-2, the J gene TRBJ2-1; 11 bases fit TRBD2. The trim removed 5 bases at V and 6 bases at J, leaving 3 bases unmatched. The CDR3 covers 14 residues. The germline V gene encodes CDR1 SGHTA and CDR2 FQGNSA. DNA for the CDR3: TGTGCCAGCAGCCTAGGGACTAGCGGCAATGAGCAGTTCTTC. Residues: CASSLGTSGNEQFF.

The chain carries TRBV6-1 and TRBJ2-1, with 9 bases that match TRBD2. Germline V lookup: CDR1 MNHNS, CDR2 SASEGT. Trimming removed 5 bases from V and 8 bases from J; junction bases left unmatched: 4. The CDR3 runs 13 residues. The CDR3, as DNA: TGTGCCAGCAGTCGGCGGGAGGGATATGAGCAGTTCTTC. Protein product: CASSRREGYEQFF.

The V and J genes are TRBV7-5 and TRBJ2-1; the DNA was not compared with TRBD2, the D call given in the table. TRBV7-5 represents a pseudogene. The CDR3 consists of 15 residues. CDR3 residues: CVRSLARSSYNEQFF. DNA of the CDR3: TGTGTCAGAAGCTTAGCACGGAGCTCCTACAATGAGCAGTTCTTC.

The chain combines TRBV30 with TRBJ2-7; no definite D call. Germline CDR1 reads GTSNPN; CDR2 reads SVGIG (reference sequence). V shed 3 bases and J shed 0 bases, with 15 bases lying between them. The CDR3 length is 15 residues. This chain's CDR3 is CAWRADRAPSYEQYF. The CDR3 coding sequence is TGTGCCTGGAGAGCAGACCGTGCCCCCTCCTACGAGCAGTACTTC. Full variable domain (remainder filled in from reference TRBV30 and TRBJ2-7): SQTIHQWPATLVQPVGSPLSLECTVEGTSNPNLYWYRQAAGRGLQLLFYSVGIGQISSEVPQNLSASRPQDRQFILSSKKLLLSDSGFYLCAWRADRAPSYEQYFGPGTRLTVT.